This T cell receptor (beta chain) was recovered during a study of TIL therapy for anti-PD-1-resistant metastatic lung cancer. Noted time point: pre-treatment sample, taken before nivolumab and TIL therapy. Most excised metastases sampled were pleural nodules or supraclavicular lymph nodes. Tumor harvest preceded PD-1/PD-L1 blockade, followed by nivolumab treatment. The libraries were made with immunoSEQ v3. Some clones are missing from TCRdb's copy, which holds only in-frame ones; the method was immunoSEQ multiplex PCR. The sample records tens of thousands of clones, about two thirds being singletons. Looked up from germline, CDR1 is MNHNS and CDR2 is SASEGT. The ends were cut back, 4 bases at V and 4 bases at J, with 14 bases in the middle. The CDR3 covers 14 residues.

The chain employs TRBV6-1 and TRBJ2-7; tentative D call: TRBD2 (5 bases). This clonotype originated in a person aged 25-85 years with non-small cell lung cancer. The sequenced sample was tumor tissue, obtained at baseline. Here the CDR3 reads CASSARGDGYEQYF. In DNA form, the CDR3 reads TGTGCCAGCAGTGCCCGGGGAGACGGGTACGAGCAGTACTTC.